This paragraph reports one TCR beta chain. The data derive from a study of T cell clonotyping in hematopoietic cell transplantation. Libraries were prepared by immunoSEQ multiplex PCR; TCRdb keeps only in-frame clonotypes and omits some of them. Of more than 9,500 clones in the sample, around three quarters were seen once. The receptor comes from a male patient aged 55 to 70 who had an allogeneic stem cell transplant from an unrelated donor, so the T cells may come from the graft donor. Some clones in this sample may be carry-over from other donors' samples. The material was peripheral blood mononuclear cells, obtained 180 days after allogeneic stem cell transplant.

The CDR3 coding sequence is TGTGCCAGCACCCCGGGACAGGGACTCAATGGCTACACCTTC. Its protein product is CASTPGQGLNGYTF. J is TRBJ1-2 and V is TRBV27, with 9 bases identical to TRBD1. V shed 7 bases and J 6 bases; nucleotides not matched to a gene: 9. The CDR3 is made up of 14 amino acids. The germline V gene encodes CDR1 MNHEY and CDR2 SMNVEV (reference sequence).